This T cell receptor (beta chain) stems from a study of blood T cell repertoires in COVID-19. Data came from immunoSEQ multiplex PCR; TCRdb stores just in-frame clones and leaves some out. The sample shows tens of thousands of clones, about 84% of them seen only once. CDR3 length equals 12 residues. CDR1 is SGHTA, CDR2 FQGTGA, per germline. Trimming left V 4 bases short and J 6 bases short, with 7 bases between. The clonotype originates from a man between 60 and 75 years old with acute or convalescent COVID-19. The J gene is TRBJ2-1, the V gene TRBV7-3, with D hard to call. The specimen sequenced was peripheral blood. In DNA, the CDR3 is TGTGCCAGCAGCTCCGGGTCCAATGAGCAGTTCTTC. Amino acid sequence: CASSSGSNEQFF.